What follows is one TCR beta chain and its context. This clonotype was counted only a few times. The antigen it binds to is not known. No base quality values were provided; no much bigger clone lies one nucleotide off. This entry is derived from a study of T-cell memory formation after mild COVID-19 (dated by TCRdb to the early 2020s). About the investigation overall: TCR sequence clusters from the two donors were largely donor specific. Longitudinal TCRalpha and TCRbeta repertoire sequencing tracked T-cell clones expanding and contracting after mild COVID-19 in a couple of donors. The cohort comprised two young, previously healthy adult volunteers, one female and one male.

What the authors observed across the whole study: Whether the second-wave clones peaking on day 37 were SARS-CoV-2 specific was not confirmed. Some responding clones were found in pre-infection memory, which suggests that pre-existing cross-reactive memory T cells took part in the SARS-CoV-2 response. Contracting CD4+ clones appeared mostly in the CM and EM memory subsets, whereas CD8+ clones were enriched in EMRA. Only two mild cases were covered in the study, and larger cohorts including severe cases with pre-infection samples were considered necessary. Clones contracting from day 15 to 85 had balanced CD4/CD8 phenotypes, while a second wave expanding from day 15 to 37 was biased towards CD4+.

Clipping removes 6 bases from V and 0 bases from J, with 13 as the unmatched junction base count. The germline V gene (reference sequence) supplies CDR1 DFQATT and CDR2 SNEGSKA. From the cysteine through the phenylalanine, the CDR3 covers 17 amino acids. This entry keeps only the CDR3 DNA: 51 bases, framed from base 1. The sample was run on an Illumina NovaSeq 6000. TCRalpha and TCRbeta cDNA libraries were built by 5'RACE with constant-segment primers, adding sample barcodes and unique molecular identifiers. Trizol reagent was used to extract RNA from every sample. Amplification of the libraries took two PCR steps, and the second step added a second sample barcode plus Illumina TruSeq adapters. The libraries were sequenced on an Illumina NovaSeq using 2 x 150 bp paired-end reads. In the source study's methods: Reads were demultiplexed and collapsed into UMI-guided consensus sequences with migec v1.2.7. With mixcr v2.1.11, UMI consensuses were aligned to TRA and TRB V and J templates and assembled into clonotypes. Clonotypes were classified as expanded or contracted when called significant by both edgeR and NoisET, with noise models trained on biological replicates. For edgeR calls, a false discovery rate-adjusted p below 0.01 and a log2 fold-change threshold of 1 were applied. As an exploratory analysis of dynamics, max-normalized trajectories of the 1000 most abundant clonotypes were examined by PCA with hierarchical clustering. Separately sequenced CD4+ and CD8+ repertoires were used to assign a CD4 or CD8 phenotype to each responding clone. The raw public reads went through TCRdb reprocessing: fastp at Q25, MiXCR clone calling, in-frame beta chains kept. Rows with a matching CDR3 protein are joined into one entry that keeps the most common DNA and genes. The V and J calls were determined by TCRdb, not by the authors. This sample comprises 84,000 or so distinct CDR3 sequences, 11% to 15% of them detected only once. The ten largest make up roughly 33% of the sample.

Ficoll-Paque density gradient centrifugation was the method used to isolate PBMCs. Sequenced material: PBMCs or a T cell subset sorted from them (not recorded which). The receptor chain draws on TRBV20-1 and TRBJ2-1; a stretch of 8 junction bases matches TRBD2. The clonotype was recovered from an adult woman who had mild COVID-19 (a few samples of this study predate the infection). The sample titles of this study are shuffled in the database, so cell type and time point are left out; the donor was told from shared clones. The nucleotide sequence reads TGCAGTGCCCTGACAGCGGGGGAACCCTACTCCTACAATGAGCAGTTCTTC. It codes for CSALTAGEPYSYNEQFF.